A selection of T cell receptor beta chains follows, all from one sample in a study of cytomegalovirus exposure and HLA in healthy donors. This table comes from immunoSEQ multiplex PCR, and its TCRdb copy is limited to in-frame clones, with some not included. In the table there are about 78,000 clones, about three quarters of which are singletons. Sequencing input: PBMCs. The receptors stem from a woman between 35 and 50 years old in good health and CMV-seropositive. The CDR3 runs from the conserved cysteine through the conserved F or W. The order of the fields is J gene, V gene, D gene, clone size, CDR3 protein, CDR3 DNA. A D gene is named only where the DNA matches it firmly. Clone size appears in some rows only: once, few, many, or a class for an expanded clone.

j_gene: TRBJ1-1; v_gene: TRBV18; d_gene: TRBD1; abundance: NA; CDR3aa: CASSPLTGITEAFF; CDR3nt: TGTGCCAGCTCACCGTTGACAGGGATCACTGAAGCTTTCTTT
j_gene: TRBJ1-4; v_gene: TRBV2; d_gene: TRBD1; abundance: NA; CDR3aa: CASGDRGLYNEKLFF; CDR3nt: TGTGCCAGCGGAGACAGGGGCTTGTATAATGAAAAACTGTTTTTT
j_gene: TRBJ2-2; v_gene: TRBV10-3; d_gene: TRBD1; abundance: NA; CDR3aa: CAISEFGTANTGELFF; CDR3nt: TGTGCCATCAGTGAGTTCGGGACAGCGAACACCGGGGAGCTGTTTTTT
j_gene: TRBJ1-1; v_gene: TRBV7-9; d_gene: TRBD1; abundance: NA; CDR3aa: CASSALTGGGTEAFF; CDR3nt: TGTGCCAGCAGCGCCCTGACAGGGGGCGGAACTGAAGCTTTCTTT
j_gene: TRBJ2-5; v_gene: TRBV5-1; d_gene: TRBD2; abundance: NA; CDR3aa: CASSFSGGEQETQYF; CDR3nt: TGCGCCAGCAGCTTTAGCGGGGGGGAGCAAGAGACCCAGTACTTC
j_gene: TRBJ1-2; v_gene: TRBV4-1; d_gene: NA; abundance: NA; CDR3aa: CASSQDSSPANYGYTF; CDR3nt: TGCGCCAGCAGCCAAGATTCGTCTCCAGCGAACTATGGCTACACCTTC
j_gene: TRBJ2-1; v_gene: TRBV9; d_gene: NA; abundance: many; CDR3aa: CASSVHRTSYNEQFF; CDR3nt: TGTGCCAGCAGCGTTCACAGAACCTCCTACAATGAGCAGTTCTTC
j_gene: TRBJ2-7; v_gene: TRBV29-1; d_gene: NA; abundance: NA; CDR3aa: CSVVVGSLGGQYF; CDR3nt: TGCAGCGTTGTAGTGGGGAGCCTCGGGGGGCAGTACTTC
j_gene: TRBJ2-3; v_gene: TRBV30; d_gene: TRBD2; abundance: NA; CDR3aa: CAWMGLAGSSTDTQYF; CDR3nt: TGTGCCTGGATGGGACTAGCGGGGAGCAGCACAGATACGCAGTATTTT
j_gene: TRBJ2-7; v_gene: TRBV18; d_gene: TRBD1; abundance: many; CDR3aa: CASSQTGMNSLEQYF; CDR3nt: TGTGCCAGCTCACAGACAGGGATGAACTCGCTCGAGCAGTACTTC
j_gene: TRBJ1-2; v_gene: TRBV5-1; d_gene: TRBD1; abundance: NA; CDR3aa: CASRTQGTTSGYTF; CDR3nt: TGCGCCAGCAGAACACAGGGGACCACATCTGGCTACACCTTC
j_gene: TRBJ2-5; v_gene: TRBV29-1; d_gene: TRBD2; abundance: NA; CDR3aa: CSVGKGTSEQETQYF; CDR3nt: TGCAGCGTCGGTAAAGGGACTAGCGAGCAAGAGACCCAGTACTTC
j_gene: TRBJ1-2; v_gene: TRBV28; d_gene: TRBD1; abundance: NA; CDR3aa: CATQPGQTYGYTF; CDR3nt: TGTGCCACCCAACCGGGACAGACCTATGGCTACACCTTC
j_gene: TRBJ2-7; v_gene: TRBV11-2; d_gene: NA; abundance: NA; CDR3aa: CASSLALSTGQYF; CDR3nt: TGTGCCAGCAGCTTAGCACTCTCGACAGGGCAGTACTTC
j_gene: TRBJ2-1; v_gene: TRBV5-1; d_gene: NA; abundance: NA; CDR3aa: CASSPMGPQSYNEQFF; CDR3nt: TGCGCCAGCAGCCCCATGGGGCCCCAGTCCTACAATGAGCAGTTCTTC
j_gene: TRBJ2-5; v_gene: TRBV7-9; d_gene: TRBD2; abundance: NA; CDR3aa: CSSSPGGETQYF; CDR3nt: TGTTCCTCCAGCCCGGGAGGGGAGACCCAGTACTTC
j_gene: TRBJ2-3; v_gene: TRBV5-4; d_gene: NA; abundance: NA; CDR3aa: CASSFSRSRVGTDTQYF; CDR3nt: TGTGCCAGCAGCTTTTCGCGGTCCAGGGTGGGCACAGATACGCAGTATTTT
j_gene: TRBJ1-4; v_gene: TRBV30; d_gene: TRBD1; abundance: NA; CDR3aa: CAQGLNEKLFF; CDR3nt: TGTGCACAGGGGCTTAATGAAAAACTGTTTTTT
j_gene: TRBJ2-7; v_gene: TRBV14; d_gene: NA; abundance: NA; CDR3aa: CASSQEIAEAWPPNEQYF; CDR3nt: TGTGCCAGCAGCCAAGAAATCGCGGAGGCGTGGCCCCCCAACGAGCAGTACTTC
j_gene: TRBJ1-5; v_gene: TRBV5-6; d_gene: NA; abundance: NA; CDR3aa: CASSYYDSDNQPQHF; CDR3nt: TGTGCCAGCAGCTACTACGACAGTGACAATCAGCCCCAGCATTTT
j_gene: TRBJ2-7; v_gene: TRBV29-1; d_gene: TRBD1; abundance: NA; CDR3aa: CSVGASRGSPYEQYF; CDR3nt: TGCAGCGTTGGGGCCTCCAGGGGGTCCCCCTACGAGCAGTACTTC
j_gene: TRBJ2-5; v_gene: TRBV2; d_gene: TRBD1; abundance: NA; CDR3aa: CASRRPGQQETQYF; CDR3nt: TGTGCCAGCAGGAGACCGGGACAGCAAGAGACCCAGTACTTC
j_gene: TRBJ1-6; v_gene: TRBV7-2; d_gene: TRBD1; abundance: NA; CDR3aa: CASSLVAGQGNSPLHF; CDR3nt: TGTGCCAGCAGCTTAGTGGCGGGACAGGGAAATTCACCCCTCCACTTT
j_gene: TRBJ1-2; v_gene: TRBV7-2; d_gene: NA; abundance: NA; CDR3aa: CASSLDSSNYGYTF; CDR3nt: TGTGCCAGCAGCTTAGACAGTTCTAACTATGGCTACACCTTC
j_gene: TRBJ2-7; v_gene: TRBV30; d_gene: NA; abundance: NA; CDR3aa: CAWRSRGGPEEQYF; CDR3nt: TGTGCCTGGAGGTCCAGGGGAGGGCCGGAAGAGCAGTACTTC
j_gene: TRBJ1-1; v_gene: TRBV19; d_gene: NA; abundance: NA; CDR3aa: CASSIAGENTEAFF; CDR3nt: TGTGCCAGTAGTATAGCGGGGGAGAACACTGAAGCTTTCTTT
j_gene: TRBJ1-2; v_gene: TRBV6-5; d_gene: TRBD1; abundance: NA; CDR3aa: CASTQGASGYTF; CDR3nt: TGTGCCAGCACCCAGGGGGCTAGTGGCTACACCTTC
j_gene: TRBJ2-7; v_gene: TRBV7-9; d_gene: NA; abundance: NA; CDR3aa: CASSDQGRVEFYEQYF; CDR3nt: TGTGCCAGCAGCGACCAGGGTCGGGTCGAGTTCTACGAGCAGTACTTC
j_gene: TRBJ1-4; v_gene: TRBV5-8; d_gene: TRBD1; abundance: NA; CDR3aa: CASSLLTGENEKLFF; CDR3nt: TGTGCCAGCAGCTTGCTTACAGGGGAGAATGAAAAACTGTTTTTT
j_gene: TRBJ2-2; v_gene: TRBV29-1; d_gene: TRBD1; abundance: NA; CDR3aa: CSERTGQNTGELFF; CDR3nt: TGCAGCGAAAGGACAGGGCAGAACACCGGGGAGCTGTTTTTT
j_gene: TRBJ1-6; v_gene: TRBV6-5; d_gene: TRBD1; abundance: NA; CDR3aa: CASSYSPGQANSPLHF; CDR3nt: TGTGCCAGCAGTTACTCGCCGGGACAGGCGAATTCACCCCTCCACTTT
j_gene: TRBJ2-3; v_gene: TRBV5-1; d_gene: TRBD1; abundance: NA; CDR3aa: CASSSGQGADTQYF; CDR3nt: TGCGCCAGCAGCTCGGGACAGGGCGCAGATACGCAGTATTTT
j_gene: TRBJ1-6; v_gene: TRBV28; d_gene: NA; abundance: NA; CDR3aa: CASSSQGGGWSPLHF; CDR3nt: TGTGCCAGCAGTTCTCAAGGCGGGGGTTGGTCACCCCTCCACTTT
j_gene: TRBJ1-1; v_gene: TRBV6-5; d_gene: NA; abundance: NA; CDR3aa: CASSTQGSTEAFF; CDR3nt: TGTGCCAGCAGTACTCAGGGCTCCACTGAAGCTTTCTTT
j_gene: TRBJ1-2; v_gene: TRBV25-1; d_gene: NA; abundance: few; CDR3aa: CASSELDYGYTF; CDR3nt: TGTGCCAGCAGTGAACTCGACTATGGCTACACCTTC
j_gene: TRBJ1-1; v_gene: TRBV10-2; d_gene: TRBD1; abundance: NA; CDR3aa: CARHYPKGQGAHSSTEAFF; CDR3nt: TGCGCCAGGCACTATCCGAAGGGACAGGGAGCCCACTCAAGCACTGAAGCTTTCTTT
j_gene: TRBJ1-1; v_gene: TRBV19; d_gene: TRBD1; abundance: NA; CDR3aa: CASINRGRGDTEAFF; CDR3nt: TGTGCCAGTATAAACAGGGGAAGAGGGGACACTGAAGCTTTCTTT
j_gene: TRBJ2-7; v_gene: TRBV29-1; d_gene: TRBD1; abundance: NA; CDR3aa: CSVVGDRENEQYF; CDR3nt: TGCAGCGTTGTAGGGGACAGGGAAAACGAGCAGTACTTC
j_gene: TRBJ1-3; v_gene: TRBV7-2; d_gene: NA; abundance: NA; CDR3aa: CASSSQVQGNTIYF; CDR3nt: TGTGCCAGCAGCAGTCAGGTTCAGGGAAACACCATATATTTT
j_gene: TRBJ2-3; v_gene: TRBV7-3; d_gene: TRBD1; abundance: NA; CDR3aa: CASSRQGPDTQYF; CDR3nt: TGTGCCAGCAGTCGACAGGGTCCAGATACGCAGTATTTT
j_gene: TRBJ2-7; v_gene: TRBV7-9; d_gene: TRBD2; abundance: NA; CDR3aa: CSSSPMSGGGAREQYF; CDR3nt: TGTTCCAGCAGCCCTATGTCCGGCGGGGGGGCTCGAGAGCAGTACTTC
j_gene: TRBJ1-4; v_gene: TRBV7-9; d_gene: NA; abundance: few; CDR3aa: CASSLEVREKLFF; CDR3nt: TGTGCCAGCAGCCTAGAGGTGCGGGAAAAACTGTTTTTT
j_gene: TRBJ2-6; v_gene: TRBV18; d_gene: TRBD1; abundance: once; CDR3aa: CASSPPGQGVTGANVLTF; CDR3nt: TGTGCCAGCTCACCACCGGGACAGGGGGTAACTGGGGCCAACGTCCTGACTTTC
j_gene: TRBJ2-7; v_gene: TRBV10-3; d_gene: NA; abundance: NA; CDR3aa: CAISALQGYEQYF; CDR3nt: TGTGCCATCAGCGCTTTACAGGGCTACGAGCAGTACTTC
j_gene: TRBJ1-4; v_gene: TRBV9; d_gene: TRBD1; abundance: NA; CDR3aa: CASSVVGTGDEKLFF; CDR3nt: TGTGCCAGCAGCGTAGTGGGGACAGGGGATGAAAAACTGTTTTTT
j_gene: TRBJ1-4; v_gene: TRBV2; d_gene: NA; abundance: NA; CDR3aa: CASTTPHATDEKLFF; CDR3nt: TGTGCCAGCACCACCCCCCACGCGACTGATGAAAAACTGTTTTTT
j_gene: TRBJ2-7; v_gene: TRBV6-1; d_gene: TRBD2; abundance: NA; CDR3aa: CASSESVSGSSYEQYF; CDR3nt: TGTGCCAGCAGCGAATCGGTCAGCGGGAGTTCCTACGAGCAGTACTTC
j_gene: TRBJ1-1; v_gene: TRBV7-9; d_gene: TRBD1; abundance: few; CDR3aa: CASSDGQGGYTEAFF; CDR3nt: TGTGCCAGCAGCGATGGACAGGGAGGATACACTGAAGCTTTCTTT
j_gene: TRBJ1-2; v_gene: TRBV7-9; d_gene: NA; abundance: NA; CDR3aa: CASSFSSGTNYGYTF; CDR3nt: TGTGCCAGCAGCTTTTCTTCCGGTACTAACTATGGCTACACCTTC
j_gene: TRBJ2-7; v_gene: TRBV11-2; d_gene: NA; abundance: NA; CDR3aa: CASSLGASVTYEQYF; CDR3nt: TGTGCCAGCAGCTTAGGTGCTAGCGTAACCTACGAGCAGTACTTC
j_gene: TRBJ1-1; v_gene: TRBV5-1; d_gene: TRBD1; abundance: NA; CDR3aa: CASSMTGTSDTEAFF; CDR3nt: TGCGCCAGCAGCATGACAGGGACAAGTGACACTGAAGCTTTCTTT
j_gene: TRBJ1-5; v_gene: TRBV19; d_gene: NA; abundance: NA; CDR3aa: CASSMGAQGSNQPQHF; CDR3nt: TGTGCCAGTAGTATGGGGGCCCAGGGAAGCAATCAGCCCCAGCATTTT